This TCR beta chain was captured in a study of T cell responses to AZD1222 COVID-19 vaccine. This table comes from immunoSEQ multiplex PCR, and its TCRdb copy is limited to in-frame clones, with some not included. The sample records fewer than 85,000 clones, about 91% being singletons. The table lists this clone with a few counts. The sequence was collected from an adult in good health. The source was peripheral blood, collected on day 0 of AZD1222 vaccination.

The CDR3 DNA follows: TGCGCCAGCAGCTTGGAACCGGGGTTAAAGCCCCAGCATTTT. It is translated as CASSLEPGLKPQHF. The V gene is TRBV5-1, the J gene TRBJ1-5; no clear D. The CDR3 is made up of 14 amino acids. V lost 0 bases, J lost 8 bases, and 12 bases lay in between. Germline V gives CDR1 SGHRS, CDR2 YFSETQ.